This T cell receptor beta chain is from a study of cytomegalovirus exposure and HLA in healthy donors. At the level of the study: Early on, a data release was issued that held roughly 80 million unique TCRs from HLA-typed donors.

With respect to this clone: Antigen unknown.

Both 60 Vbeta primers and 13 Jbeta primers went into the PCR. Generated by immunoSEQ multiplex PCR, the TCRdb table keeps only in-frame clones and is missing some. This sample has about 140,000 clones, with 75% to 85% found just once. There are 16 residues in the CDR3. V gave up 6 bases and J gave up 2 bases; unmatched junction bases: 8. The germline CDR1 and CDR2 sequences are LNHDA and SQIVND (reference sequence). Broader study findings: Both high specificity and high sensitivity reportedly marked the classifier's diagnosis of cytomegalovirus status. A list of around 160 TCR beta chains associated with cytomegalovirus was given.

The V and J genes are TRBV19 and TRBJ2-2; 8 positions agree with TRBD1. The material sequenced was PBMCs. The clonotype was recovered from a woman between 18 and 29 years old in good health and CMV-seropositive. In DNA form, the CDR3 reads TGTGCCAGTAGAGGGACAGGCACTTCTAACACCGGGGAGCTGTTTTTT. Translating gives CASRGTGTSNTGELFF.